The clone carrying this TCR beta chain has just one count. This sample was included in a study of blood T cell repertoires in COVID-19. Overall study: Samples taken during acute and convalescent COVID-19 were collected in the United States, Italy and Spain. PBMCs, B-cell-depleted T cells, or T cells provided the cDNA or gDNA that made up the material.

This CDR3 is built from 15 residues. Participants were placed into cohorts based on the clinical history they reported. Original handling: Estimation of nucleated cell counts relied on the amplification of reference gene primers. TCRdb's table, derived via immunoSEQ multiplex PCR, lists solely in-frame clones and lacks some. V and J calls plus clone size are reproduced from that table; the DNA served to infer D and trimming. Of hundreds of thousands of clones detected, about nine tenths appear once; the ten largest clones hold roughly 4%. The receptor was isolated from a young man who had recovered from COVID-19. J is TRBJ1-5 and V is TRBV21-1; TRBD1 is taken as the D call from the table, unchecked against the DNA. TRBV21-1 is designated a pseudogene. Specimen: PBMCs or T cells enriched from blood (not recorded which). The CDR3 loop is CASRKGGGLYQPQHF. The CDR3 DNA follows: TGTGCCAGCAGGAAAGGAGGGGGCCTGTATCAGCCCCAGCATTTT.